A selection of T cell receptor beta chains follows, all from one sample in a study of response to subunit inactivated influenza vaccine. Each CDR3 protein gets one entry after TCRdb re-called the RT-PCR reads with MiXCR. In the table there are around 530,000 distinct CDR3 sequences, 15% to 20% of which are singletons. This material consisted of CD4+ T cells sorted from PBMCs, taken around 25 months after vaccination. The receptor set was obtained from a man aged 50 to 75 who received an inactivated influenza vaccine. Each CDR3 is given with its conserved first and last residue. The D gene is left open where the match is weak. Size is omitted from some rows. Given values are once, few, many or a class for expanded clones.

J gene | clone size | CDR3 length | D gene | V gene | CDR3 DNA | CDR3 protein
TRBJ1-1 | NA | 14 | NA | TRBV24-1 | TGTGCCACCAGGGCACGGACAGATGACACTGAAGCTTTCTTT | CATRARTDDTEAFF
TRBJ2-3 | NA | 17 | TRBD2 | TRBV27 | TGTGCCAGCAGTTTTCTTAGGACTAGAGTTCTTACAGATACGCAGTATTTT | CASSFLRTRVLTDTQYF
TRBJ1-4 | few | 14 | NA | TRBV6-5 | TGTGCCAGCAGTTACTTGCAGGGTAATGAAAAACTGTTTTTT | CASSYLQGNEKLFF
TRBJ1-6 | many | 19 | NA | TRBV3-1 | TGTGCCAGCAGCCAAGATCTCGTCAGTTCGAGCTCCTATAATTCACCCCTCCACTTT | CASSQDLVSSSSYNSPLHF
TRBJ2-3 | NA | 14 | TRBD1 | TRBV11-3 | TGTGCCAGCAGCGACAGGGCGGACACAGATACGCAGTATTTT | CASSDRADTDTQYF
TRBJ2-5 | few | 14 | NA | TRBV3-1 | TGTGCCAGCAGCCCTCCCTTGGACGGAGAGACCCAGTACTTC | CASSPPLDGETQYF
TRBJ2-7 | NA | 15 | NA | TRBV6-2/TRBV6-3 | TGTGCCAGCAGTTTCAGCAAGGGGTACGACTACGAGCAGTACTTC | CASSFSKGYDYEQYF
TRBJ2-7 | NA | 14 | NA | TRBV15 | TGTGCCACCAGCATAGAAAAGGGCCCCTACGAGCAGTACTTC | CATSIEKGPYEQYF
TRBJ2-5 | few | 17 | TRBD2 | TRBV4-2 | TGTGCCAGCAGCCAAGAGCCTAGCGGGAGGGCCGAAGAGACCCAGTACTTC | CASSQEPSGRAEETQYF
TRBJ2-2 | NA | 15 | TRBD2 | TRBV12-3/TRBV12-4 | TGTGCCAGCAGAAAGGGGACTAGCGGGGGAGGGGAGCTGTTTTTT | CASRKGTSGGGELFF
TRBJ2-3 | many | 17 | NA | TRBV13 | TGTGCCAGCAGCCCTGGCCCCGGGACACCGGGCACAGATACGCAGTATTTT | CASSPGPGTPGTDTQYF
TRBJ2-7 | NA | 14 | NA | TRBV18 | TGTGCCAGCTCACCTGGCGGGAAAATAGGCGAGCAGTACTTC | CASSPGGKIGEQYF
TRBJ2-1 | few | 13 | NA | TRBV10-3 | TGTGCCATCACCGAACAAAAATACAATGAGCAGTTCTTC | CAITEQKYNEQFF
TRBJ1-1 | NA | 15 | NA | TRBV5-1 | TGCGCCAGCAGCACATCGGGACGGTCAAACACTGAAGCTTTCTTT | CASSTSGRSNTEAFF
TRBJ1-2 | few | 17 | TRBD1 | TRBV6-1 | TGTGCCAGCAGGGGCGATGGGACAGGGGGGTTCGACTATGGCTACACCTTC | CASRGDGTGGFDYGYTF
TRBJ2-7 | NA | 14 | NA | TRBV28 | TGTGCCAGCAGTTCCGGGACGGCATACTACGAGCAGTACTTC | CASSSGTAYYEQYF
TRBJ1-2 | few | 14 | TRBD1 | TRBV2 | TGTGCCAGCAGCGGGACGGGACAGGGGAATGGCTACACCTTC | CASSGTGQGNGYTF
TRBJ2-1 | NA | 17 | TRBD2 | TRBV24-1 | TGTGCCACCAGTGACAACAGACTAGCGGGAACGGCATATGAGCAGTTCTTC | CATSDNRLAGTAYEQFF
TRBJ2-3 | NA | 15 | TRBD2 | TRBV5-8 | TGTGCCAGCAGCGGATCAGGACTAGCCTTAGATACGCAGTATTTT | CASSGSGLALDTQYF
TRBJ2-5 | few | 14 | TRBD1 | TRBV12-3/TRBV12-4 | TGTGCCAGCAGTTTACTCGGACAGGCCCAGACCCAGTACTTC | CASSLLGQAQTQYF
TRBJ2-3 | NA | 14 | TRBD2 | TRBV6-2/TRBV6-3 | TGTGCCAGCATGAGCGGGAGGTCAACAGATACGCAGTATTTT | CASMSGRSTDTQYF
TRBJ2-2 | NA | 15 | TRBD1 | TRBV4-1 | TGCGCCAGCAGCCGAAACAGGGGAATCACCGGGGAGCTGTTTTTT | CASSRNRGITGELFF
TRBJ2-5 | NA | 11 | NA | TRBV12-3/TRBV12-4 | TGTGCCAGCTACAAGGGGGAGACCCAGTACTTC | CASYKGETQYF
TRBJ2-2 | NA | 16 | NA | TRBV6-5 | TGTGCCAGCAGTTACACCCGGGATATCAGCACCGGGGAGCTGTTTTTT | CASSYTRDISTGELFF
TRBJ2-1 | NA | 14 | TRBD2 | TRBV11-2 | TGTGCCAGCAGAATGGCGGGGGGCTACAATGAGCAGTTCTTC | CASRMAGGYNEQFF
TRBJ2-3 | few | 13 | NA | TRBV20-1 | TGCAGTGCCCCCAGGTGGGGCACAGATACGCAGTATTTT | CSAPRWGTDTQYF
TRBJ1-1 | few | 17 | NA | TRBV7-8 | TGTGCCAGCAGCTTAGCCCGGGGGCGGAATCTGAACACTGAAGCTTTCTTT | CASSLARGRNLNTEAFF
TRBJ2-5 | many | 15 | NA | TRBV6-1 | TGTGCCAGCAGCAACCAAAGAGGATTGAGAGAGACCCAGTACTTC | CASSNQRGLRETQYF
TRBJ2-3 | many | 11 | NA | TRBV29-1 | TGCAGCGTTGAAAACACAGATACGCAGTATTTT | CSVENTDTQYF
TRBJ2-3 | few | 14 | NA | TRBV9 | TGTGCCAGCAGCGTAGCTACGGGGTCGGAGGCGCAGTATTTT | CASSVATGSEAQYF
TRBJ2-7 | few | 13 | NA | TRBV6-5 | TGTGCCAGCAGTTACTTGAGAGGGTACGAGCAGTACTTC | CASSYLRGYEQYF
TRBJ1-2 | few | 17 | TRBD1 | TRBV6-5 | TGTGCCAGCAGTTCTACCGCCGGGACAGGGGAGAAGTATGGCTACACCTTC | CASSSTAGTGEKYGYTF
TRBJ2-1 | NA | 13 | TRBD1 | TRBV2 | TGTGCCAGCCACAGGGGTGCAAAGGATGAGCAGTTCTTC | CASHRGAKDEQFF
TRBJ2-1 | few | 15 | NA | TRBV29-1 | TGCAGCCCAGGACATTGGCGGATACATAACAATGAGCAGTTCTTC | CSPGHWRIHNNEQFF
TRBJ2-7 | few | 12 | NA | TRBV15 | TGTGCCACCAGCAGAGCCCAAGGGCAGGTTGGCTTC | CATSRAQGQVGF
TRBJ2-3 | many | 14 | NA | TRBV7-9 | TGTGCCAGCAGCTTCGGACAGACTACAGATACGCAGTATTTT | CASSFGQTTDTQYF
TRBJ1-1 | NA | 16 | TRBD1 | TRBV28 | TGTGCCAGCAGTCCGACGACAGGGGGCTGGAACACTGAAGCTTTCTTT | CASSPTTGGWNTEAFF
TRBJ2-5 | NA | 14 | NA | TRBV5-1 | TGCGCCAGCAGCTCGAGGACGTACCAAGAGACCCAGTACTTC | CASSSRTYQETQYF
TRBJ2-7 | NA | 15 | NA | TRBV11-2 | TGTGCCAGCAGCTTAGCCACAGGTCTATCCTACGAGCAGTACTTC | CASSLATGLSYEQYF
TRBJ2-2 | many | 12 | NA | TRBV3-1 | TGTGCCAGCAGCCAAGGACTGGGGGAGCTGTTTTTT | CASSQGLGELFF
TRBJ1-5 | few | 14 | TRBD1 | TRBV20-1 | TGCAGTGCCCAAGGACAGGCCCTCGATCAGCCCCAGCATTTT | CSAQGQALDQPQHF
TRBJ1-2 | many | 14 | NA | TRBV20-1 | TGCAGTGCTTCGGGACAATCTGTCGGCTATGGCTACACCTTC | CSASGQSVGYGYTF
TRBJ2-2 | NA | 13 | NA | TRBV11-2 | TGTGCCAGCAGCTTAGATCGGCCCGGGGAGCTGTTTTTT | CASSLDRPGELFF
TRBJ1-1 | NA | 15 | NA | TRBV6-5 | NA | CASSSSDSLNTEAFF
TRBJ1-5 | NA | 14 | TRBD1 | TRBV5-1 | TGCGCCAGCAGCTCCGGGACAGCCGGGGGGCCCCAGCATTTT | CASSSGTAGGPQHF
TRBJ2-2 | NA | 15 | NA | TRBV23-1 | TGCGCCAGACCGGGTCCCAATGGAGACACCGGGGAGCTGTTTTTT | CARPGPNGDTGELFF
TRBJ2-1 | NA | 16 | TRBD2 | TRBV28 | TGTGCCAGCAGTTCTTTAGAGGGAGCGGGACCCAATGAGCAGTTCTTC | CASSSLEGAGPNEQFF
TRBJ2-3 | many | 14 | NA | TRBV12-3/TRBV12-4 | TGTGCCAGCAGTACCGGGACTAGCACAGATACGCAGTATTTT | CASSTGTSTDTQYF
TRBJ2-5 | many | 19 | TRBD1 | TRBV24-1 | TGTGCCACCAGTGCCCGACCAGGACAGGCAGGAAGGTCGCAAGAGACCCAGTACTTC | CATSARPGQAGRSQETQYF
TRBJ2-1 | few | 15 | NA | TRBV16 | TGTGCCAGCAGCCAAGGGGTGGGATCCTACAATGAGCAGTTCTTC | CASSQGVGSYNEQFF
TRBJ1-2 | NA | 15 | TRBD1 | TRBV3-1 | TGTGCCAGCAGCCAAGTGCTGGGACAGTCCTATGGCTACACCTTC | CASSQVLGQSYGYTF